This T cell receptor (beta chain) was profiled in a study of response to subunit inactivated influenza vaccine. Trimming cost V 2 bases and J 0 bases, with 11 bases left between them. Germline CDR1 SGHRS, CDR2 YFSETQ. The CDR3 runs 15 residues. TCRdb analysed the RT-PCR reads with MiXCR anew, one entry per CDR3 protein. The table includes under 550,000 distinct CDR3 sequences, roughly 8.2% detected once. This clonotype was seen a handful of times. The chain couples TRBV5-1 to TRBJ1-2; D perhaps matches TRBD1 (6 bases). Sequencing used PBMCs from blood, obtained less than 30 months after vaccination. The sequence was collected from a man aged 45 to 75 who received an inactivated influenza vaccine. The DNA of the CDR3 is TGCGCCAGCAGCTTTGCAGGGGAACCTAACTATGGCTACACCTTC. Protein sequence: CASSFAGEPNYGYTF.